The 23 T cell receptor beta chains listed next were all sequenced from one sample in a study of blood T cell repertoires in COVID-19. TCRdb's table, derived via immunoSEQ multiplex PCR, lists solely in-frame clones and lacks some. The data show more than 55,000 clones, over 70% seen once. The sample was peripheral blood. Receptors originate from a woman in her 70s with acute or convalescent COVID-19.

J is TRBJ1-3 and V is TRBV6-5; 8 bases align to TRBD1. Trimming removed 3 bases from V and 5 bases from J; junction bases left unmatched: 6. The CDR3 has 15 amino acids. Per the germline V gene, CDR1 is MNHEY and CDR2 is SVGAGI. The CDR3 sequence is CASSYQRQGRNTIYF. The CDR3 bases are TGTGCCAGCAGTTATCAAAGACAGGGGCGAAACACCATATATTTT.

CDR3 protein: CASSPSRVNQEKLFF. DNA for the CDR3: TGCGCCAGCAGCCCATCCAGGGTAAACCAGGAAAAACTGTTTTTT. The chain uses TRBV5-1 and TRBJ1-4; TRBD1 might be the D (5 bases). Trimming left V 4 bases short and J 8 bases short, with 18 bases between. Looked up from germline, CDR1 is SGHRS and CDR2 is YFSETQ. CDR3 length: 15 residues.

This clone occurred once. The V gene is TRBV5-4, the J gene TRBJ2-1; D perhaps matches TRBD2 (6 bases). The CDR3 is 15 residues long. Germline CDR1 and CDR2: SGHNT and YYREEE (reference sequence). The germline V and J ends were trimmed by 0 bases and 4 bases, with 11 bases remaining between them. The CDR3 DNA sequence: TGTGCCAGCAGCTTGGGAGGGACTTCTTACAATGAGCAGTTCTTC. Protein sequence: CASSLGGTSYNEQFF.

J is TRBJ1-5 and V is TRBV4-1; D gene unclear. V was shortened by 2 bases and J by 4 bases, with 6 bases between the two germline ends. CDR1 MGHRA and CDR2 YSYEKL come from the germline V gene. This CDR3 is 13 amino acids long. The CDR3 nucleotides read TGCGCCAGCAGCCAATATCTAAATCAGCCCCAGCATTTT. Its protein product is CASSQYLNQPQHF.

The rearrangement uses TRBV11-2 and TRBJ1-1; no clear D gene. Germline V gene sequence: CDR1 SGHAT, CDR2 FQNNGV. V was clipped by 6 bases and J by 4 bases, with 15 bases between them. This CDR3 is built from 14 residues. CDR3 loop: CASSKRVRSTEAFF. DNA of the CDR3: TGTGCCAGCAGTAAGAGGGTACGGAGCACTGAAGCTTTCTTT. Together with reference TRBV11-2 and TRBJ1-1, the CDR3 gives the full variable domain: EAGVAQSPRYKIIEKRQSVAFWCNPISGHATLYWYQQILGQGPKLLIQFQNNGVVDDSQLPKDRFSAERLKGVDSTLKIQPAKLEDSAVYLCASSKRVRSTEAFFGQGTRLTVV.

This chain links TRBV5-5 with TRBJ1-1, with 7 bases that match TRBD1. Germline V CDR1 and CDR2: SGHKS, YYEKEE (reference sequence). The CDR3 is 17 amino acids. J lost 5 bases, V lost 0 bases, and 13 bases had no gene match. The CDR3 nucleotides read TGTGCCAGCAGCTTGGGTGCCGGGACAGCATTCAGAACTGAAGCTTTCTTT. Protein: CASSLGAGTAFRTEAFF.

CDR3 residues: CAISESTGGRAFF. The CDR3 nucleotides are TGTGCCATCAGTGAGTCAACAGGCGGGAGAGCTTTCTTT. This chain joins TRBV10-3 and TRBJ1-1, with D perhaps TRBD1 (5 bases). Germline V gene sequence: CDR1 ENHRY, CDR2 SYGVKD. Trimming cost V 0 bases and J 10 bases, with 12 bases left between them. The CDR3 has 13 residues.

In its sample, this clone was seen once. The chain employs TRBV7-3 and TRBJ1-1; possibly TRBD1 for D (5 bases). The germline gives CDR1 SGHTA, CDR2 FQGTGA. Trimming removed 2 bases from V and 5 bases from J, with 12 bases in between. The CDR3 extends over 14 amino acids. CDR3 DNA: TGTGCCAGCAGCTTACCGGCAGGGAGGACTGAAGCTTTCTTT. This gives the protein CASSLPAGRTEAFF.

The J gene is TRBJ2-5, the V gene TRBV5-4, with D unclear. This CDR3 has 12 residues. Germline CDR1 and CDR2: SGHNT and YYREEE (reference sequence). Trimming took off 9 bases at V and 2 bases at J, with 11 bases between the two ends. The CDR3 sequence is CATGVSQETQYF. The CDR3 DNA follows: TGTGCCACCGGAGTTTCACAAGAGACCCAGTACTTC.

As DNA, the CDR3 is TGTGCCAGCTCGGAGACAGCCATGAACACTGAAGCTTTCTTT. Amino acids: CASSETAMNTEAFF. This chain connects TRBV18 to TRBJ1-1; D is perhaps TRBD1 (5 bases). The CDR3 is made up of 14 amino acids. CDR1 KGHSH and CDR2 LQKENI come from the germline V gene. V lost 6 bases and J 0 bases, leaving 11 bases between the germline ends.

J is TRBJ2-1 and V is TRBV29-1; TRBD2 is a possible D gene (6 bases). The CDR3 length is 14 residues. CDR1 is SQVTM and CDR2 is ANQGSEA in the germline V gene. V was cut by 5 bases and J by 3 bases, with 14 bases left in between. In nucleotides, the CDR3 is TGCAGCGTTTCCGGGGGTGGAGGCTACAATGAGCAGTTCTTC. Its translation is CSVSGGGGYNEQFF.

The chain combines TRBV3-1 (or the pseudogene TRBV3-2) with TRBJ2-3; weak D call: TRBD1 (5 bases). The CDR3 length is 16 residues. CDR1 and CDR2 from the germline V gene are LGHDT and YNNKEL (reference sequence). V lost 3 bases and J lost 0, with 13 bases in between. This CDR3 is CASSHRQRTSTDTQYF. DNA of the CDR3: TGTGCCAGCAGCCATAGACAGAGAACTAGCACAGATACGCAGTATTTT.

Here the CDR3 reads CASSAQGWINEAFF. The CDR3 DNA reads TGTGCCAGCAGCGCACAGGGGTGGATCAATGAAGCTTTCTTT. The chain is built from TRBV6-5 and TRBJ1-1, with TRBD1 matching 7 bases. The ends lost 6 bases at V and 7 bases at J; junction bases unmatched: 11. Germline CDR1 MNHEY, CDR2 SVGAGI. This CDR3 region has 14 residues.

The V gene is TRBV19, the J gene TRBJ1-5, with TRBD1 matching 11 bases. The V gene's germline CDR1 is LNHDA and CDR2 SQIVND (reference sequence). This CDR3 contains 15 residues. J was trimmed by 3 bases and V by 6 bases; bases with no gene match: 4. CDR3: CASREGQGDNQPQHF. The CDR3 DNA reads as TGTGCCAGTAGAGAGGGACAGGGGGACAATCAGCCCCAGCATTTT. Full variable domain (remainder filled in from reference TRBV19 and TRBJ1-5): DGGITQSPKYLFRKEGQNVTLSCEQNLNHDAMYWYRQDPGQGLRLIYYSQIVNDFQKGDIAEGYSVSREKKESFPLTVTSAQKNPTAFYLCASREGQGDNQPQHFGDGTRLSIL.

The chain carries TRBV12-3 or TRBV12-4 and TRBJ1-2; possibly TRBD1 for D (6 bases). V lost 3 bases and J lost 12, with 14 bases in between. This CDR3 region has 12 residues. The CDR3 DNA sequence: TGTGCCAGCAGTTTTCGGGCAGGGGACGACACCTTC. As protein: CASSFRAGDDTF.

The J gene is TRBJ1-2, the V gene TRBV6-5, with 10 nucleotides matching TRBD1. This CDR3 has 16 amino acids. Germline loops: CDR1 MNHEY, CDR2 SVGAGI. V lost 1 base to trimming and J lost 6 bases; unmatched junction nucleotides: 8. The chain's CDR3 is CASSYFSGTGDNGYTF. DNA of the CDR3: TGTGCCAGCAGTTACTTCTCCGGGACAGGGGATAATGGCTACACCTTC.

The chain couples TRBV4-2 to TRBJ1-2, with D hard to call. The V gene's germline CDR1 is LGHNA and CDR2 YNFKEQ. The CDR3 contains 16 residues. V lost 8 bases to trimming and J lost 2 bases, with 21 bases between them. The CDR3 nucleotides read TGTGCCAGCGGAACCCTGGCGGTGGAGGGAAACTATGGCTACACCTTC. This sequence encodes CASGTLAVEGNYGYTF.

The chain combines TRBV3-1 (or the pseudogene TRBV3-2) with TRBJ2-7; D ambiguous. Trimming removed 0 bases from V and 7 bases from J, with 16 bases in between. The CDR3 sequence is 15 residues long. The germline CDR1 and CDR2 sequences are LGHDT and YNNKEL (reference sequence). This chain's CDR3 is CASSQEVQTFGEQYF. The CDR3 bases are TGTGCCAGCAGCCAAGAAGTACAGACCTTCGGTGAGCAGTACTTC.

V gene TRBV18 combines with J gene TRBJ1-4, with D maybe TRBD1 (5 bases). CDR1 KGHSH and CDR2 LQKENI come from the germline V gene. V lost 4 bases to trimming and J lost 4 bases, with 16 bases between them. CDR3 length equals 16 residues. CDR3 in amino acids: CASSLGGTLNNEKLFF. The CDR3 DNA reads TGTGCCAGCTCACTTGGGGGGACGTTGAATAATGAAAAACTGTTTTTT.

The chain recombines TRBV7-9 with TRBJ2-4; D possibly corresponds to TRBD1 (6 bases). V lost 1 base, J lost 7 bases, and 8 bases lay in between. Germline CDR1 is SEHNR and CDR2 is FQNEAQ (reference sequence). The length of the CDR3 is 13 residues. CDR3 DNA sequence: TGTGCCAGCAGCTTAGTACAGGGTAACATTCAGTACTTC. As protein: CASSLVQGNIQYF.

Only a few counts were recorded for this clone. V usage is TRBV2 and J usage is TRBJ2-2, with D maybe TRBD2 (6 bases). This CDR3 comprises 13 residues. Per the germline V gene, CDR1 is SNHLY and CDR2 is FYNNEI. Trimming removed 6 bases at V and 7 bases at J, with 12 bases between. CDR3 sequence (DNA): TGTGCCAGCAGGGGGGACTTTATCGGGGAGCTGTTTTTT. This encodes CASRGDFIGELFF.

This chain uses TRBV4-1 with TRBJ1-5; D is undetermined. With 4 bases removed from V and 6 bases from J, the gap between germline ends came to 16 bases. The CDR3 has 15 amino acids. CDR1 and CDR2 from the germline V gene are MGHRA and YSYEKL. The CDR3 DNA sequence: TGCGCCAGCAGCCTCTTTAGCGGGTCATTTCAGCCCCAGCATTTT. It specifies CASSLFSGSFQPQHF.

V is TRBV19 and J is TRBJ2-3; perhaps TRBD2 as D (6 bases). V shed 1 base and J shed 3 bases, with 26 bases lying between them. Germline V gives CDR1 LNHDA, CDR2 SQIVND (reference sequence). The CDR3 totals 20 residues. The CDR3 sequence: CASSIVPTPYAGRGTDTQYF. For the CDR3, the DNA is TGTGCCAGTAGTATAGTACCCACCCCTTACGCGGGAAGAGGGACAGATACGCAGTATTTT.